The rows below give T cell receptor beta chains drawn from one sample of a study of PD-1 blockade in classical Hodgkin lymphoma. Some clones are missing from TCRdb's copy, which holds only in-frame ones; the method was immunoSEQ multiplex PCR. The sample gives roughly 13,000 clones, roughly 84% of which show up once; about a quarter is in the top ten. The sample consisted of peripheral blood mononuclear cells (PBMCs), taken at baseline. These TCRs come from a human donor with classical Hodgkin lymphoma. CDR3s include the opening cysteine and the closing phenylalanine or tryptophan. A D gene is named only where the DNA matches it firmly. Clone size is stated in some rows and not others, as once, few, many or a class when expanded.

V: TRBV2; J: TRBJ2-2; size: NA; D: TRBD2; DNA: TGTGCCAGCAAGGGAAGGCTAGCGGTCACCGGGGAGCTGTTTTTT; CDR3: CASKGRLAVTGELFF
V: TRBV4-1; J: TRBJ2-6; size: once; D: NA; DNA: TGCGCCAGCAGCCAATCGTCCGTGAGCTCTGGGGCCAACGTCCTGACTTTC; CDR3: CASSQSSVSSGANVLTF
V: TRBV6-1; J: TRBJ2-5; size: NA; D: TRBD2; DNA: TGTGCCAGCAGTGAATTAAGACCGACTAGCGCGTACCAAGAGACCCAGTACTTC; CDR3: CASSELRPTSAYQETQYF
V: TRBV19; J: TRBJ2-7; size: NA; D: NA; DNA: TGTGCCGAGGGCCCTCGCCGATCCTACGAGCAGTACTTC; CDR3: CAEGPRRSYEQYF
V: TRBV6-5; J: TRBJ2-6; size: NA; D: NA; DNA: TGTGCCAGCAGTAAGGACGGCTCTGGGGCCAACGTCCTGACTTTC; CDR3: CASSKDGSGANVLTF
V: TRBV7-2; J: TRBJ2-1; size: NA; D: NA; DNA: TGTGCCAGCAGCCAGAGACAGAAGCAGTTCTTC; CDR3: CASSQRQKQFF
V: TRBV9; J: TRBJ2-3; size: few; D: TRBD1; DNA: TGTGCCAGCAGCGCGGACAGGGTCACAGATACGCAGTATTTT; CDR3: CASSADRVTDTQYF
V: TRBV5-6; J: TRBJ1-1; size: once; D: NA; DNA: TGTGCCAGCAGCCCCGGCGGGCCTAACACTGAAGCTTTCTTT; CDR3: CASSPGGPNTEAFF
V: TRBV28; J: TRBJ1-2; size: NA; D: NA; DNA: TGTGCCAGCAGTTTCCAGGGTTATGGCTACACCTTC; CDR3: CASSFQGYGYTF
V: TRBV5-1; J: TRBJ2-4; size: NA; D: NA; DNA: TGCGCCAGCAGCCAAGGGACAGCCAAAAACATTCAGTACTTC; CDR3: CASSQGTAKNIQYF
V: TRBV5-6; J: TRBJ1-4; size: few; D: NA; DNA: TGTGCCAGCAGCTTCGATCTTTCAACTAATGAAAAACTGTTTTTT; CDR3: CASSFDLSTNEKLFF
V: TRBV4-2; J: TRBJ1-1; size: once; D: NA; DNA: TGTGCCAGCAGCCAAGAGAGGGTGGCGACTGAAGCTTTCTTT; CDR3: CASSQERVATEAFF
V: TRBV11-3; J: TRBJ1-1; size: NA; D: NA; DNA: TGTGCCAGCAGCTTAGATTGGGGGTGGGTAGAGAACACTGAAGCTTTCTTT; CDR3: CASSLDWGWVENTEAFF
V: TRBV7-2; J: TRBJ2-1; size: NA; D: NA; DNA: TGTGCCAGCAGCTTCGCGCTGTACAATGAGCAGTTCTTC; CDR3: CASSFALYNEQFF
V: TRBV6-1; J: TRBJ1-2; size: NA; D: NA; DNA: TGTGCCAGCAGTGAAGAGAGTAACTATGGCTACACCTTC; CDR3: CASSEESNYGYTF
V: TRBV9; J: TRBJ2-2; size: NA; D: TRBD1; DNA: TGTGCCAGCAGCGCTAGACAGGGCGCGAACACCGGGGAGCTGTTTTTT; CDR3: CASSARQGANTGELFF
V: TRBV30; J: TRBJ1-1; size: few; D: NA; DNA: TGTGCCTGGGCACCTCTTATGAACACTGAAGCTTTCTTT; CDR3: CAWAPLMNTEAFF
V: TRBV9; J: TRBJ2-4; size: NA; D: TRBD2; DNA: TGTGCCAGCAGCCCAGGGACTAACTTAGCCAAAAACATTCAGTACTTC; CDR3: CASSPGTNLAKNIQYF
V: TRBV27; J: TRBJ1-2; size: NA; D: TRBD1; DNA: TGTGCCAGCAGTTTATCGGGACAGCTCCCTAACTATGGCTACACCTTC; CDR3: CASSLSGQLPNYGYTF
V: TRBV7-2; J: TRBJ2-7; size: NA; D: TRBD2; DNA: TGTGCCAGCAGCGCCGCAGTAGCGGGAGTCTACGAGCAGTACTTC; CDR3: CASSAAVAGVYEQYF
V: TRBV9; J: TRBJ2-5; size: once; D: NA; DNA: TGTGCCAGCAGCGTAGGAGACTGGTCTGGAGAGACCCAGTACTTC; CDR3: CASSVGDWSGETQYF
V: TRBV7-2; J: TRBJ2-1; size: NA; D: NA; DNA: TGTGCCAGCAGCTTAGTCCCAAGGGTAGGCTACAATGAGCAGTTCTTC; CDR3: CASSLVPRVGYNEQFF